These T cell receptor beta chains were read from a single sample in a study of response to subunit inactivated influenza vaccine. TCRdb passed the RT-PCR reads through MiXCR, listing each CDR3 protein once. Of 590,000 or so distinct CDR3 sequences listed, 11% to 15% are singletons. This sample comprised PBMCs from blood, obtained approximately 15 days before vaccination. The source of these receptors is a man aged 45 to 65 who received an inactivated influenza vaccine. The CDR3 runs from the conserved cysteine through the conserved F or W. D genes are given only for firm matches. Size values are once, few and many counts, or a class for expanded clones, and some rows have none.

abundance: NA
j_gene: TRBJ1-2
d_gene: NA
v_gene: TRBV29-1
CDR3nt: TGCAGCGTTGAAGATTTTAGGGGAAAGGGCTACACCTTC
CDR3aa: CSVEDFRGKGYTF

abundance: NA
j_gene: TRBJ2-1
d_gene: NA
v_gene: TRBV10-3
CDR3nt: TGTGCCATCACACGTTCGAACAATGAGCAGTTCTTC
CDR3aa: CAITRSNNEQFF

abundance: NA
j_gene: TRBJ2-1
d_gene: TRBD2
v_gene: TRBV6-2/TRBV6-3
CDR3nt: TGTGCCAGCAGTTACATGCGGGAGCACTATGAGCAGTTCTTC
CDR3aa: CASSYMREHYEQFF

abundance: NA
j_gene: TRBJ2-3
d_gene: NA
v_gene: TRBV6-2/TRBV6-3
CDR3nt: TGTGCCAGCAGTTACGGACTAGGGGGGACAGATACGCAGTATTTT
CDR3aa: CASSYGLGGTDTQYF

abundance: NA
j_gene: TRBJ1-2
d_gene: TRBD1
v_gene: TRBV5-5
CDR3nt: TGTGCCAGCAGCTTGGAGGGGACAGGGGCGAAAGGCTACACCTTC
CDR3aa: CASSLEGTGAKGYTF

abundance: many
j_gene: TRBJ2-7
d_gene: TRBD1
v_gene: TRBV6-1
CDR3nt: TGTGCCAGCACCCGGACAGGGGGGTCCTACGAGCAGTACTTC
CDR3aa: CASTRTGGSYEQYF

abundance: few
j_gene: TRBJ2-5
d_gene: NA
v_gene: TRBV5-1
CDR3nt: TGCGCCAGCAGCGATGTAGGGTCTTTGGAGACCCAGTACTTC
CDR3aa: CASSDVGSLETQYF

abundance: few
j_gene: TRBJ2-3
d_gene: NA
v_gene: TRBV7-9
CDR3nt: TGTGCCAGCAGATTCGAGGGAGCCCGAACAGATACGCAGTATTTT
CDR3aa: CASRFEGARTDTQYF

abundance: NA
j_gene: TRBJ2-3
d_gene: TRBD2
v_gene: TRBV12-3/TRBV12-4
CDR3nt: TGTGCCAGCAGTTCTCGCGGACTAGCCAGGACAGATACGCAGTATTTT
CDR3aa: CASSSRGLARTDTQYF

abundance: NA
j_gene: TRBJ2-5
d_gene: TRBD2
v_gene: TRBV2
CDR3nt: TGTGCCAGCAGTGAGCTTGGGACTAGCGATCAGCCTCAAGAGACCCAGTACTTC
CDR3aa: CASSELGTSDQPQETQYF

abundance: NA
j_gene: TRBJ1-1
d_gene: NA
v_gene: TRBV11-2
CDR3nt: TGTGCCAGCAGCTTCCCGAGGATCACTGAAGCTTTCTTT
CDR3aa: CASSFPRITEAFF

abundance: NA
j_gene: TRBJ2-3
d_gene: TRBD1
v_gene: TRBV20-1
CDR3nt: TGCAGTGCTAAAAGCGGGACAGGGGGCGCAGATACGCAGTATTTT
CDR3aa: CSAKSGTGGADTQYF

abundance: NA
j_gene: TRBJ2-7
d_gene: NA
v_gene: TRBV4-3
CDR3nt: TGCGCCAGCAGCCAAGATAATAGCTTATCCTACGAGCAGTACTTC
CDR3aa: CASSQDNSLSYEQYF

abundance: few
j_gene: TRBJ1-2
d_gene: NA
v_gene: TRBV20-1
CDR3nt: TGCAGTGCTAGATTACAAGGCGGCCGTGGTTGGAGTGGCTACACCTTC
CDR3aa: CSARLQGGRGWSGYTF

abundance: NA
j_gene: TRBJ1-2
d_gene: TRBD1
v_gene: TRBV28
CDR3nt: TGTGCCAGCAGGGAGGGGGCGGTGAATTATGGCTACACCTTC
CDR3aa: CASREGAVNYGYTF

abundance: many
j_gene: TRBJ2-7
d_gene: NA
v_gene: TRBV6-2/TRBV6-3
CDR3nt: TGTGCCAGCAGTGGCATTCGTCTCGAGCAGTACTTC
CDR3aa: CASSGIRLEQYF

abundance: NA
j_gene: TRBJ2-1
d_gene: TRBD2
v_gene: TRBV27
CDR3nt: TGTGCCAGCAGGGGCGGGGGGGCCTATGAGCAGTTCTTC
CDR3aa: CASRGGGAYEQFF

abundance: many
j_gene: TRBJ1-5
d_gene: NA
v_gene: TRBV6-5
CDR3nt: TGTGCCAGCAGTTACTTTCCACAGGGCAGCAATCAGCCCCAGCATTTT
CDR3aa: CASSYFPQGSNQPQHF

abundance: NA
j_gene: TRBJ2-2
d_gene: TRBD2
v_gene: TRBV5-5
CDR3nt: TGTGCCAGCAGCTTTCAGGGAGGGAGCCCCGGGGAGCTGTTTTTT
CDR3aa: CASSFQGGSPGELFF